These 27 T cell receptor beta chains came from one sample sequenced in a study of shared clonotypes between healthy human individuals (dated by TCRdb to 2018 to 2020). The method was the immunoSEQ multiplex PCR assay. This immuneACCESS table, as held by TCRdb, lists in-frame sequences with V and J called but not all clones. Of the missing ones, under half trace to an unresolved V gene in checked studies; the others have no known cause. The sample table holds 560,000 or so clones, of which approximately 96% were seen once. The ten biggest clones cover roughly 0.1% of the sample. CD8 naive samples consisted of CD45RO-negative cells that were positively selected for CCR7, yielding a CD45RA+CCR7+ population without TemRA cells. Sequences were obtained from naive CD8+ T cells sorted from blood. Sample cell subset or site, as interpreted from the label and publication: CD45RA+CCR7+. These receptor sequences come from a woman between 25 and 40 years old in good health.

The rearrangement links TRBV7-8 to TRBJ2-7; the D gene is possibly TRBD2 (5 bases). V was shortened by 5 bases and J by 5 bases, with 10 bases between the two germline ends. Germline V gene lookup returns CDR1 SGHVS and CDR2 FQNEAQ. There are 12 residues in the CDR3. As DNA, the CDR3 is TGTGCCAGCAGCCCTCTCGGGAACGAGCAGTACTTC. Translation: CASSPLGNEQYF.

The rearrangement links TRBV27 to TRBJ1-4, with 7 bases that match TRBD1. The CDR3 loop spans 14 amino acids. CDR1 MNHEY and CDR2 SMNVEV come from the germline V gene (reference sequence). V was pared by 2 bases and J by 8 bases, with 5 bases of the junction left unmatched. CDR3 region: CASSLMTGSEKLFF. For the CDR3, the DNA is TGTGCCAGCAGTTTAATGACAGGGTCGGAAAAACTGTTTTTT.

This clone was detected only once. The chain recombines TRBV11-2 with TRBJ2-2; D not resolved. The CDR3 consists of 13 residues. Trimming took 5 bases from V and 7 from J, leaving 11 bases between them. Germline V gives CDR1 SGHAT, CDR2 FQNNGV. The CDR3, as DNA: TGTGCCAGCAGCGCGACCCTGGGCGGGGAGCTGTTTTTT. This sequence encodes CASSATLGGELFF.

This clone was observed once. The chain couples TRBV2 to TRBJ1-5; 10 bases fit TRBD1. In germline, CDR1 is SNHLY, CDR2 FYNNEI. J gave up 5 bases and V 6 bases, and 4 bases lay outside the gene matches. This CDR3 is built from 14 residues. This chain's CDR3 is CASSATGGYQPQHF. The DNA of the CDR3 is TGTGCCAGCAGCGCGACAGGGGGCTATCAGCCCCAGCATTTT.

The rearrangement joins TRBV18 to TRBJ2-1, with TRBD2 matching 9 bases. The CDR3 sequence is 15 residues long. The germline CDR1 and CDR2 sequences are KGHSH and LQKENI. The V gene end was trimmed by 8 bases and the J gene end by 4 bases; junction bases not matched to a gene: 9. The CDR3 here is CASTKSAGGYNEQFF. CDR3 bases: TGTGCCAGCACAAAGTCCGCGGGAGGGTACAATGAGCAGTTCTTC.

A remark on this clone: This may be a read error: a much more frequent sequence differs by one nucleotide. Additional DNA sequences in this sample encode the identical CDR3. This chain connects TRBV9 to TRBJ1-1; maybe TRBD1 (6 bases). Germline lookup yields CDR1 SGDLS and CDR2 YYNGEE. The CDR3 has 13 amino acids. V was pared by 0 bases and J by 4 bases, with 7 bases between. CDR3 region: CASSVGGRTEAFF. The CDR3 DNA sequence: TGTGCCAGCAGCGTAGGGGGGCGCACTGAAGCTTTCTTT. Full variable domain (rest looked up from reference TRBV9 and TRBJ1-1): DSGVTQTPKHLITATGQRVTLRCSPRSGDLSVYWYQQSLDQGLQFLIQYYNGEERAKGNILERFSAQQFPDLHSELNLSSLELGDSALYFCASSVGGRTEAFFGQGTRLTVV.

The DNA for the CDR3 is TGTGCCAGCAGGATGGGGGTACAAGAAAAACTGTTTTTT. Translated, it gives CASRMGVQEKLFF. The chain has TRBV5-5 and TRBJ1-4, with D possibly TRBD1 on 5 matching bases. Germline loops: CDR1 SGHKS, CDR2 YYEKEE (reference sequence). Trimming took 5 bases from V and 8 from J, leaving 13 bases between them. This CDR3 has 13 residues.

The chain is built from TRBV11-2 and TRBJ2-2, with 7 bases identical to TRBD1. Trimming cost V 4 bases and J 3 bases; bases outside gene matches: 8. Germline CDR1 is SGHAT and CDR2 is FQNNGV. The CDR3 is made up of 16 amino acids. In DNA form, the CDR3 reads TGTGCCAGCAGCTCAGGAAGGGACAGATACACCGGGGAGCTGTTTTTT. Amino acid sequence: CASSSGRDRYTGELFF.

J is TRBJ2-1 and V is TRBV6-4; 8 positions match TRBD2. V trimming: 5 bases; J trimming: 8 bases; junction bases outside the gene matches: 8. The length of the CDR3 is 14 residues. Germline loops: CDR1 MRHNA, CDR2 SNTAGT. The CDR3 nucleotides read TGTGCCAGCAGTTTAGCGGGATCATTTGATGAGCAGTTCTTC. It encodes CASSLAGSFDEQFF.

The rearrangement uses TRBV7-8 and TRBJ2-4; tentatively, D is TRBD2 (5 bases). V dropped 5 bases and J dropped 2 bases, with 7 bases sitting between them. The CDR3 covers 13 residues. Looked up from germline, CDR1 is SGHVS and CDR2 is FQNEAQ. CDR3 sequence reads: CASSDGTKNIQYF. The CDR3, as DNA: TGTGCCAGCAGCGACGGGACCAAAAACATTCAGTACTTC.

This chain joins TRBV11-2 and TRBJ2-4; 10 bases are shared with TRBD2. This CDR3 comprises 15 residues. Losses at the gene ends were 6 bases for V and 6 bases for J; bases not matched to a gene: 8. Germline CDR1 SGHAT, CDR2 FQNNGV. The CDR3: CASSSTGLASNIQYF. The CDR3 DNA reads TGTGCCAGCAGTTCCACGGGACTAGCGTCAAACATTCAGTACTTC.

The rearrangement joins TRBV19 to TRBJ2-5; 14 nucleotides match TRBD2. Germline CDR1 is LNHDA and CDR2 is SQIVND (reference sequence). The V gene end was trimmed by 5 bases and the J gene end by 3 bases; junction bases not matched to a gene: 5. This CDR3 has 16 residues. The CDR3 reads CASSSRLAGGEETQYF. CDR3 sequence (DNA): TGTGCCAGTAGTTCCCGACTAGCGGGAGGGGAAGAGACCCAGTACTTC.

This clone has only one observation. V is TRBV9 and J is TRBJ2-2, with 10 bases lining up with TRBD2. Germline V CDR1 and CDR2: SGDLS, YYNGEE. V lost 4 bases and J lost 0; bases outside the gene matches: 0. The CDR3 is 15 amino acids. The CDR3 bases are TGTGCCAGCAGCACTAGCGGGACGAACACCGGGGAGCTGTTTTTT. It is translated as CASSTSGTNTGELFF.

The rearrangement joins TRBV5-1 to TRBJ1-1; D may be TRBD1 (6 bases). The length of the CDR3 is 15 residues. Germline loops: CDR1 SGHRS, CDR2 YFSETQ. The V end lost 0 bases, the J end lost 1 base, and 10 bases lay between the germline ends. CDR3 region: CASSLEGGWNTEAFF. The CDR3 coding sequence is TGCGCCAGCAGCTTGGAAGGGGGATGGAACACTGAAGCTTTCTTT. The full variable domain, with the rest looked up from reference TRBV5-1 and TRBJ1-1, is KAGVTQTPRYLIKTRGQQVTLSCSPISGHRSVSWYQQTPGQGLQFLFEYFSETQRNKGNFPGRFSGRQFSNSRSEMNVSTLELGDSALYLCASSLEGGWNTEAFFGQGTRLTVV.

The DNA for the CDR3 is TGTGCCAGCAGTCCCCCTGTATCGGGACTAGCCTACGAGCAGTACTTC. Translation: CASSPPVSGLAYEQYF. The chain uses TRBV28 and TRBJ2-7, with 8 bases aligning to TRBD2. This CDR3 spans 16 amino acids. The germline gives CDR1 MDHEN, CDR2 SYDVKM. The trim removed 5 bases at V and 2 bases at J, leaving 11 bases unmatched.

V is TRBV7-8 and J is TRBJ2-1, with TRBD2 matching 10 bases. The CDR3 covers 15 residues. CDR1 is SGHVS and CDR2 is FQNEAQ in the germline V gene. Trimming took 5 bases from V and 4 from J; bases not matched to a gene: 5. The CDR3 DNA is TGTGCCAGCAGCCGAACTAGCGGGAATTACAATGAGCAGTTCTTC. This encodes CASSRTSGNYNEQFF.

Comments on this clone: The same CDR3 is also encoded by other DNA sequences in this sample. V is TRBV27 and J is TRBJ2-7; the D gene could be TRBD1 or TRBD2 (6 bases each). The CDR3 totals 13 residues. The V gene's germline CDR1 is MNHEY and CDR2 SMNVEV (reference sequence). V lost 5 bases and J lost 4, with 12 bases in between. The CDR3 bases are TGTGCCAGCAGTCCCGGAGGGGGGTACGAGCAGTACTTC. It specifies CASSPGGGYEQYF.

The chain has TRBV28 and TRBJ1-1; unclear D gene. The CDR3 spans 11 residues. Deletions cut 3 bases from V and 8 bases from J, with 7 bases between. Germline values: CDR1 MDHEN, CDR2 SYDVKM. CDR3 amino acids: CASSFNSEAFF. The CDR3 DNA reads TGTGCCAGCAGTTTTAACAGCGAAGCTTTCTTT.

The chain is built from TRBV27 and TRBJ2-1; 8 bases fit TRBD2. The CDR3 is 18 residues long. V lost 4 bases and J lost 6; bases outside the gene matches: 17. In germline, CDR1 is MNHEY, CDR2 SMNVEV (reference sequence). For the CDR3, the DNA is TGTGCCAGCAGTTCCCCCCTCTTTAGCGGGAAGAGGATCAATGAGCAGTTCTTC. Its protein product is CASSSPLFSGKRINEQFF.

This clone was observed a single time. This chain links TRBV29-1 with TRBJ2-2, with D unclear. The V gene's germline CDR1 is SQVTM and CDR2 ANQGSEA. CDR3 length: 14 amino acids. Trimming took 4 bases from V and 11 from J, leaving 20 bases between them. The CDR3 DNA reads TGCAGCGTTGGGGCACAGAATTCTCTGGGAGAGCTGTTTTTT. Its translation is CSVGAQNSLGELFF.

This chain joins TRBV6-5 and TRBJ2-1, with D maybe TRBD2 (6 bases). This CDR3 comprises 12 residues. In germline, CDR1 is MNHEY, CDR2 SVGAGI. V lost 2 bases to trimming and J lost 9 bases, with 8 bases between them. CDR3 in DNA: TGTGCCAGCAGTTACACAGCGGGTGAGCAGTTCTTC. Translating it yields CASSYTAGEQFF.

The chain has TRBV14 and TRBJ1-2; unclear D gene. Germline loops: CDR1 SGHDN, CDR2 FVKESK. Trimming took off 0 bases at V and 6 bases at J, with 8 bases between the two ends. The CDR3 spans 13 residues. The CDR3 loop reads CASSQDYGHGYTF. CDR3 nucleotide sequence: TGTGCCAGCAGCCAAGACTATGGGCATGGCTACACCTTC.

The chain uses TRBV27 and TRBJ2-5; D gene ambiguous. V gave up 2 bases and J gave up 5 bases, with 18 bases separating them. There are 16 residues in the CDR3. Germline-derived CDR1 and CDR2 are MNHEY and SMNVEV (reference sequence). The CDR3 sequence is CASSLNTASLRETQYF. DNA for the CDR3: TGTGCCAGCAGTTTAAACACAGCCAGCCTCCGGGAGACCCAGTACTTC.

CDR3 bases: TGCGCCAGCAGCCAACCACCTCGGCGGGTCCATTACAATGAGCAGTTCTTC. Protein sequence: CASSQPPRRVHYNEQFF. This chain uses TRBV4-1 with TRBJ2-1; possible D gene TRBD2, 5 bases. Deletions cut 2 bases from V and 4 bases from J, with 18 bases between. Looked up from germline, CDR1 is MGHRA and CDR2 is YSYEKL. The CDR3 length is 17 residues.

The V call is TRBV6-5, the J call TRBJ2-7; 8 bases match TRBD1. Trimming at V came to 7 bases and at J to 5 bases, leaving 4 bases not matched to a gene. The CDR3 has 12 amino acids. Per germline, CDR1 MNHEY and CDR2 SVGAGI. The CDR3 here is CASIDRGNEQYF. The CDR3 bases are TGTGCCAGCATCGACAGGGGAAACGAGCAGTACTTC.

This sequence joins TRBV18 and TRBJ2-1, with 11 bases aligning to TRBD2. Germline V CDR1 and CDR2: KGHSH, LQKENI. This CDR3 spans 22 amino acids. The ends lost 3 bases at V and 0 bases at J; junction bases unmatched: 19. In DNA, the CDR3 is TGTGCCAGCTCACCGGGACTGCCAAGAGGACTAGCGGGCCCTTACTCCTACAATGAGCAGTTCTTC. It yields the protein CASSPGLPRGLAGPYSYNEQFF. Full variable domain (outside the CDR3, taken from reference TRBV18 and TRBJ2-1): NAGVMQNPRHLVRRRGQEARLRCSPMKGHSHVYWYRQLPEEGLKFMVYLQKENIIDESGMPKERFSAEFPKEGPSILRIQQVVRGDSAAYFCASSPGLPRGLAGPYSYNEQFFGPGTRLTVL.

Here the CDR3 reads CASVRGAFF. The CDR3, as DNA: TGTGCCAGCGTCAGAGGGGCTTTCTTT. This sequence joins TRBV28 and TRBJ1-1; D unresolved. The V gene lost 8 bases and the J gene lost 11 bases, with 9 bases spanning the gap. Germline V lookup: CDR1 MDHEN, CDR2 SYDVKM. This CDR3 has 9 residues.